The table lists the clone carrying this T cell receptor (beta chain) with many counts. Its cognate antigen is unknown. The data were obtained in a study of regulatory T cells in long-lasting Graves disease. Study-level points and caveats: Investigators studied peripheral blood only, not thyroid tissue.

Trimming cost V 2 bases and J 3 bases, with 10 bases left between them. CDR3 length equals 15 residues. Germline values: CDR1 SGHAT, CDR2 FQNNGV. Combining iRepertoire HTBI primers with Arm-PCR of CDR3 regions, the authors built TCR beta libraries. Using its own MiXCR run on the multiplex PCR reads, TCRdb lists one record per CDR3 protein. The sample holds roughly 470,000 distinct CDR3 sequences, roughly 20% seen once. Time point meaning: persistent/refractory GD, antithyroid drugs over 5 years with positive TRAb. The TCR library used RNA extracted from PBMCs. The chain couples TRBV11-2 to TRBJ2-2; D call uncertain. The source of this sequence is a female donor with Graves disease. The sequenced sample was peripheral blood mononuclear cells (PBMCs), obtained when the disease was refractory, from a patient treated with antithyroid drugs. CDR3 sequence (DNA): TGTGCCAGCAGCTTACGCAGCTCCTACACCGGGGAGCTGTTTTTT. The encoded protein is CASSLRSSYTGELFF.